This T cell receptor beta chain was observed in a study of T cells after yellow fever vaccination. Across the whole study: The authors sorted the EM, EMRA, CM and Tscm memory subsets using CD3, CD45RA, CCR7 and CD95. SMART-Seq v4 Ultra Low Input handled preparation of low-cell-number fractions.

The CDR3 runs to 15 residues. The germline V gene encodes CDR1 LGHNA and CDR2 YNFKEQ. Between the trimmed V and J ends, which lost 0 bases and 4 bases, there was a span of 10 bases. MiXCR, run by TCRdb on the 5' RACE reads, gives a single entry per CDR3 protein. This sample has under 50,000 distinct CDR3 sequences, with 5.5% to 8% found just once. This clonotype was picked up many times. Study-level findings and limits: In post-booster samples, most primary-vaccination clones reappeared (approximately 95% CD4, 70% to 90% CD8). The study found a weaker secondary response that peaked faster, day 5 versus 15.

The clonotype originates from a man aged 25-45 years who received the YFV17D yellow fever vaccine. Material: PBMCs, either bulk or a sorted T-cell subset (CD4+, CD8+, memory, or dextramer-sorted; not recorded which), obtained 45 days after the yellow fever booster vaccination. The gene calls are TRBV4-2 and TRBJ1-5; no clear D gene. CDR3 protein: CASSQDKAVNQPQHF. For the CDR3, the DNA is TGTGCCAGCAGCCAAGATAAGGCGGTTAATCAGCCCCAGCATTTT.